This T cell receptor beta chain was identified during a study of post-analysis software for immune sequencing data. Study conclusions and caveats: Relative to controls, patients had several TRBV segments at higher frequency, with TRBV5-6, TRBV5-1 and TRBV20-1 among these. Strong same-batch co-clustering of samples appeared with F measure clustering.

This clonotype was counted between two and nine times. Antigen specificity is unknown. Prepared libraries of TCR beta cDNA carried unique molecular identifiers. TCRdb analysed the PCR reads with MiXCR anew, one entry per CDR3 protein. The repertoire holds roughly 430,000 distinct CDR3 sequences, 35% to 45% seen once, with about 7.6% in the top ten. V lost 2 bases to trimming and J lost 5 bases, with 4 bases between them. The CDR3 has 11 residues. Germline CDR1 reads SQVTM; CDR2 reads ANQGSEA. The genes are TRBV29-1 and TRBJ2-1; no clear D gene. Specimen: blood. The origin of this receptor is a girl aged 2 to 10 with multiple sclerosis. This CDR3 reads CSVERDNEQFF. CDR3 coding DNA: TGCAGCGTTGAAAGGGACAATGAGCAGTTCTTC.